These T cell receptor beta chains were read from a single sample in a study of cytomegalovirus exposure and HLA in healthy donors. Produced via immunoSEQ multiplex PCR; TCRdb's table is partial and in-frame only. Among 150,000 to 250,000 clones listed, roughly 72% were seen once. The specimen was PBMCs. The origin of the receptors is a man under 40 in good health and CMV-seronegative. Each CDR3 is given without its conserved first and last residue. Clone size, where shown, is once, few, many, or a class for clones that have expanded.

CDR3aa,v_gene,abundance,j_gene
ASSESVGDSYNEQF,TRBV10-1,.,TRBJ2-1
ASSPSTGDYGYT,TRBV18,.,TRBJ1-2
ASSKGHPSQDTQY,TRBV27,once,TRBJ2-3
ASTRSGRASYNEQF,TRBV27,.,TRBJ2-1
ASSLSGTGYYEQY,TRBV13,.,TRBJ2-7
AWSGSLAGHQETQY,TRBV30,.,TRBJ2-5
ASSRLAGVSSEQF,TRBV27,.,TRBJ2-1
AISESGQGSTDTQY,TRBV10-3,.,TRBJ2-3
ASSQERRALSQPQH,TRBV4-1,.,TRBJ1-5
ATGTGSLGGGYT,TRBV28,.,TRBJ1-2
ASSSGTGPNEQY,TRBV28,.,TRBJ2-7
ASSWKGQGGTEAF,TRBV5-1,.,TRBJ1-1
ATSRSLRIAGGETQY,TRBV15,.,TRBJ2-5
ASSLTTFAGELF,TRBV5-1,.,TRBJ2-2
SAPSGNEQF,TRBV20-1,few,TRBJ2-1
ASSHRTGSYGYT,TRBV5-8,.,TRBJ1-2
ASSYTGENTEAF,TRBV6-5,.,TRBJ1-1
ASSLFGGEEFDEQF,TRBV7-9,.,TRBJ2-1
ASTFDTSSYEQY,TRBV5-6,.,TRBJ2-7
ATCEENQETQY,TRBV5-4,.,TRBJ2-5
ASSWGGTGELF,TRBV7-9,.,TRBJ2-2
ATTPGQGGTGELF,TRBV2,.,TRBJ2-2
ASSGTGQGTNTIY,TRBV9,.,TRBJ1-3
ASSPDDNYEQY,TRBV18,.,TRBJ2-7
ASSKSNEKLF,TRBV28,.,TRBJ1-4
ASSVGQSNEQF,TRBV9,few,TRBJ2-1
ASTTGLAGAEQY,TRBV28,.,TRBJ2-7
ASSATGESRGTEAF,TRBV9,.,TRBJ1-1
ASSLDGISYEQY,TRBV5-1,.,.
ASSFGRGNTGELF,TRBV11-3,few,TRBJ2-2
SAKTGIETQY,TRBV29-1,.,TRBJ2-5
ASSVTSGDVLNEQF,TRBV2,.,TRBJ2-1
ASSRGTGGEETQY,TRBV9,.,TRBJ2-5
ASSGLASTEQY,TRBV2,.,TRBJ2-7
ASSKGQGSSNEQY,TRBV7-3,.,TRBJ2-7
ASSWGLAGEDTGELF,TRBV10-1,.,TRBJ2-2
ASNGAGEGDTQY,TRBV28,once,TRBJ2-3
ASSSGTSSQETQY,TRBV6-6,.,TRBJ2-5
ASSLVRRNAEAF,TRBV13,.,TRBJ1-1
ASIRTDSGNTIY,TRBV28,once,TRBJ1-3
ASRPSPLAKNIQY,TRBV5-1,.,TRBJ2-4
ASSYNQETQY,TRBV6-5,.,TRBJ2-5
SVDGTSGPSTDTQY,TRBV29-1,.,TRBJ2-3
ASSLFRGNTGELF,TRBV7-2,.,TRBJ2-2
ASSMVKGAGGELF,TRBV19,once,TRBJ2-2
ASSLVRVETQY,TRBV5-1,once,TRBJ2-5
ASSDRGTAEAF,TRBV6-5,.,TRBJ1-1
ASSSRGSVAGVGEQY,TRBV7-9,.,TRBJ2-7
ASSLIQREITGELF,TRBV5-1,.,TRBJ2-2
AWSEAGGPQF,TRBV30,.,TRBJ2-1
ASTRTSGTDGELF,TRBV4-1,.,TRBJ2-2
ASSADTGELF,TRBV9,few,TRBJ2-2
ASSQGYYRGPGNQPQH,TRBV14,.,TRBJ1-5
ASSKAQTLRTYNEQF,TRBV21-1,.,TRBJ2-1
ASSYGTGGVDGYT,TRBV28,.,TRBJ1-2
ASSLLGGGLAPEQF,TRBV28,once,TRBJ2-1